This T cell receptor (beta chain) was recovered during a study of OX40 agonist ivuxolimab in advanced cancers. Background on the study: A partial response was reached by three patients: one with hepatocellular carcinoma and two with cutaneous melanoma.

Per the germline V gene, CDR1 is SGHDT and CDR2 is YYEEEE. The V segment lost 7 bases and the J segment 4 bases; nucleotides outside the gene matches: 6. CDR3 length equals 13 residues. The repertoire was sequenced with immunoSEQ multiplex PCR; TCRdb's copy has only in-frame clones and lacks some. Altogether roughly 80,000 clones are present, under 90% being singletons, with the ten largest covering approximately 1.7%. This clonotype was sampled from an adult with an advanced solid tumor such as melanoma, head and neck, liver or kidney cancer. The sequenced sample was CD4+ or CD8+ T cells sorted from blood, obtained in a trial of the OX40 agonist ivuxolimab. J is TRBJ2-7 and V is TRBV5-6, with 9 bases identical to TRBD1. CDR3 sequence: CASFGTGSYEQYF. The CDR3 coding sequence is TGTGCCAGCTTCGGGACAGGGAGTTACGAGCAGTACTTC.